Listed here are 5 T cell receptor beta chains from one sample, sequenced in a study of T cells in tuberculosis. Cells were sorted from thawed PBMC rested overnight and stained with GMM-loaded CD1B tetramer, viability dye and anti-CD3. The lipid loaded on the CD1B tetramers was C32 glucose monomycolate from Rhodococcus equi. Using immunoSEQ multiplex PCR, the repertoire was profiled, and TCRdb retains in-frame clones only, with some absent. The profile shows tens of thousands of clones, just over 90% of them singletons. The sequenced material came from CD1b-GMM tetramer-negative cells sorted from PBMCs. These receptors came from an adult woman with latent tuberculosis.

V and J are TRBV7-2 and TRBJ2-7; TRBD1 matches 7 bases. Losses at the gene ends were 5 bases for V and 2 bases for J; bases not matched to a gene: 9. This CDR3 has 15 amino acids. The germline V gene encodes CDR1 SGHTA and CDR2 FQGNSA. The CDR3 region has the DNA TGTGCCAGCAGCGCGGGCGGACAGGTCACCTACGAGCAGTACTTC. It yields the protein CASSAGGQVTYEQYF.

The J gene is TRBJ1-1, the V gene TRBV27; D gene uncertain. The CDR3 is made up of 14 amino acids. CDR1 and CDR2 from the germline V gene are MNHEY and SMNVEV (reference sequence). V dropped 1 base and J dropped 2 bases, with 8 bases sitting between them. CDR3 in DNA: TGTGCCAGCAGTTTATTAGTCGCCAACACTGAAGCTTTCTTT. Translated, it gives CASSLLVANTEAFF.

V usage is TRBV30 and J usage is TRBJ1-2; D is possibly TRBD1 (6 bases). Trimming stripped 5 bases from V and 5 bases from J, with 15 bases between. The length of the CDR3 is 13 residues. CDR1 is GTSNPN, CDR2 SVGIG, per germline (reference sequence). The CDR3 here is CAWATGTPYGYTF. CDR3 DNA: TGTGCCTGGGCCACCGGGACACCGTATGGCTACACCTTC.

The chain links TRBV5-4 to TRBJ2-2, with 8 nucleotides matching TRBD1. V lost 4 bases to trimming and J lost 0 bases; unmatched junction nucleotides: 5. This CDR3 spans 16 amino acids. CDR1 is SGHNT, CDR2 YYREEE, per germline (reference sequence). The CDR3 reads CASSLGTGPNTGELFF. The CDR3 DNA follows: TGTGCCAGCAGCCTGGGGACAGGCCCGAACACCGGGGAGCTGTTTTTT.

The chain's CDR3 is CASSWGQGVEQYF. In DNA, the CDR3 is TGCGCCAGCAGCTGGGGACAGGGGGTCGAGCAGTACTTC. V is TRBV5-1 and J is TRBJ2-7, with 11 nucleotides matching TRBD1. The CDR3 spans 13 residues. The germline CDR1 and CDR2 sequences are SGHRS and YFSETQ. The V gene end was trimmed by 3 bases and the J gene end by 6 bases; junction bases not matched to a gene: 2. The full variable domain, rest sourced from reference TRBV5-1 and TRBJ2-7, is KAGVTQTPRYLIKTRGQQVTLSCSPISGHRSVSWYQQTPGQGLQFLFEYFSETQRNKGNFPGRFSGRQFSNSRSEMNVSTLELGDSALYLCASSWGQGVEQYFGPGTRLTVT.